The entry that follows covers one T cell receptor (beta chain) sequence. Its antigen is not identified. These data are taken from a study of blood T cells in healthy people across ages. Points from the study as a whole: Long-lived donors had more naive CD4+ cells and higher diversity than aged donors. The recorded TCR beta diversity per million T cells decreased in a roughly linear manner with age.

Ranging in age from about 6 to 90, the donors were healthy Caucasian individuals from Russia. A second roughly 6 to 12 cycle PCR used barcoded and J-beta primers. MiXCR, applied by TCRdb to the 5' RACE reads, yields one record per CDR3 protein. The top ten clones hold approximately 30% of a sample with approximately 320,000 distinct CDR3 sequences, 25% to 30% of them seen once. CDR3 length: 14 residues. The V and J ends lost 4 bases and 0 bases respectively, with 11 bases between them. Germline V gene data show CDR1 as SGHRS and CDR2 as YFSETQ. Material for sequencing was blood. This sequence joins TRBV5-1 and TRBJ2-7, with D maybe TRBD1 (5 bases). This TCR was sampled from a woman in her seventies in good health. CDR3 in DNA: TGCGCCAGCAGCCAGACAGCGCGCTCCTACGAGCAGTACTTC. Translating gives CASSQTARSYEQYF.